This T cell receptor beta chain emerged from a study of CD8 T cells in Susac syndrome. CDR1 and CDR2 from the germline V gene are MNHEY and SMNVEV (reference sequence). The CDR3 has 15 residues. The V end lost 7 bases, the J end lost 3 bases, and 18 bases lay between the germline ends. Reverse transcription of about 0.45 to 1 ug RNA was carried out with random hexamers. A multiplex approach, immunoSEQ multiplex PCR, amplified TCR beta CDR3 across 54 Vbeta and 13 Jbeta. TCRdb processed the immunoSEQ multiplex PCR reads anew with MiXCR; each CDR3 protein has one entry. The table shows roughly 200,000 distinct CDR3 sequences, with 95% occurring only once. CD8+ and CD4+ blood T cells underwent TCR beta sequencing. The study used treatment-naive patients who had stable or active relapsing-remitting disease as multiple sclerosis controls. FACS enriched CD8+ TEMRA cells, while bulk CD8+ and CD4+ were negatively isolated.

V is TRBV27 and J is TRBJ2-5; unclear D gene. The TCR comes from a human donor with multiple sclerosis. The sequenced sample was CD4+ T cells from PBMCs. The CDR3 protein is CASTPLADAKETQYF. CDR3 bases: TGTGCCAGCACCCCACTCGCGGACGCGAAAGAGACCCAGTACTTC.